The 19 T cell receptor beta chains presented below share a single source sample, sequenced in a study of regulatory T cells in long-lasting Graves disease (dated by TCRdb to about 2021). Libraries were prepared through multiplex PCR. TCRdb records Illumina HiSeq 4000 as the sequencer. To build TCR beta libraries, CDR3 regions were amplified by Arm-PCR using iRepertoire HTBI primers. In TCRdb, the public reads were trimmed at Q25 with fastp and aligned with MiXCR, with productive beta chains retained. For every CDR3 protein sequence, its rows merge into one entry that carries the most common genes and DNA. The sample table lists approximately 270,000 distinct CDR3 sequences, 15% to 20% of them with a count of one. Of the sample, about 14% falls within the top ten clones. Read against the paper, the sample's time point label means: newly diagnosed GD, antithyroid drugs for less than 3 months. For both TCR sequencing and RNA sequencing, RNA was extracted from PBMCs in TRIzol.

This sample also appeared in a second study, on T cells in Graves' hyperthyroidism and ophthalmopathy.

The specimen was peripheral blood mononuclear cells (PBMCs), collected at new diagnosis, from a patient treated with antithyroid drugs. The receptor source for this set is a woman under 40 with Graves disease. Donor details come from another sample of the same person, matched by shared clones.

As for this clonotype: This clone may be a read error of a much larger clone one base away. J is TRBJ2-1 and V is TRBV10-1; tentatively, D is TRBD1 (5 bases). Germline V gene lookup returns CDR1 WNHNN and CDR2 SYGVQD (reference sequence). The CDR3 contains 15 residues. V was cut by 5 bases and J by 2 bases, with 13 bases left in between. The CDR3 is CASSPATGAYNEQFF. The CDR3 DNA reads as TGCGCCAGCAGTCCAGCTACAGGAGCCTACAATGAGCAGTTCTTC.

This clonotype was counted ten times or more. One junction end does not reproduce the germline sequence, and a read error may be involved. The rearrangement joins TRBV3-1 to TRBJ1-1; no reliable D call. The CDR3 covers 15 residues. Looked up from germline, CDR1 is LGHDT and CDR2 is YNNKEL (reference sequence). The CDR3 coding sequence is TGTGTCAGCAGCCAAGATCGGATGGGTAACACTGAAGCTTTCTTT. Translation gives CVSSQDRMGNTEAFF.

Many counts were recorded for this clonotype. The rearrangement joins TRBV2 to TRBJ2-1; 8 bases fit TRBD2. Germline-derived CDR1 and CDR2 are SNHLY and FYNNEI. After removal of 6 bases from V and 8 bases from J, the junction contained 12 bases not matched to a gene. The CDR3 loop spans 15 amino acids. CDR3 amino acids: CASSYQTSAFDEQFF. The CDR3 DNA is TGTGCCAGCAGCTATCAGACTAGCGCGTTCGATGAGCAGTTCTTC.

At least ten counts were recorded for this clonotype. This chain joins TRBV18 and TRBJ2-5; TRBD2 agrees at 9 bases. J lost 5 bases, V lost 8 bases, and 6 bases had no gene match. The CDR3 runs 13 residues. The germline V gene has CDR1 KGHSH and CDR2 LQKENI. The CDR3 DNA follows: TGTGCCAGCCTCCCGGCGGGAGGGGAGACCCAGTACTTC. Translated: CASLPAGGETQYF.

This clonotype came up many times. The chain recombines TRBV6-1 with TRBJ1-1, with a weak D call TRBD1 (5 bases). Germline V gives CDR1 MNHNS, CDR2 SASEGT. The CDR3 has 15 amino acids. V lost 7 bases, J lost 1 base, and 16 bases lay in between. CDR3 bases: TGTGCCAGCAATAATAAGGGGTCTTCGAACACTGAAGCTTTCTTT. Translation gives CASNNKGSSNTEAFF.

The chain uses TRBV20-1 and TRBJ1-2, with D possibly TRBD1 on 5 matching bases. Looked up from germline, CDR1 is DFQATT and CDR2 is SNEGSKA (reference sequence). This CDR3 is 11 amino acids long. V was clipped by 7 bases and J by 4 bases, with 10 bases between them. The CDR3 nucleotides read TGCAGTGTCTCGACAGTCTATGGCTACACCTTC. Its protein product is CSVSTVYGYTF.

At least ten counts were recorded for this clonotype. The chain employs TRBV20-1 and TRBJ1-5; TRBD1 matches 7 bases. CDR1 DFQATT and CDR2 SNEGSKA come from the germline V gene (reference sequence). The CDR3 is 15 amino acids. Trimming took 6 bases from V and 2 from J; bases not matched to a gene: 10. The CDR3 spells CSAPETGAGNQPQHF. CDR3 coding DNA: TGCAGTGCCCCCGAAACAGGGGCGGGCAATCAGCCCCAGCATTTT.

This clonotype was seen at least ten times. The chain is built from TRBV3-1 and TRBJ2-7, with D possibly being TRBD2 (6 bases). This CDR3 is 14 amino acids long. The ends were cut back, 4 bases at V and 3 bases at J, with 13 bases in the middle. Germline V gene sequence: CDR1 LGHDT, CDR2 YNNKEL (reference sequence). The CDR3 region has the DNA TGTGCCAGCAGCCCGACTAGGGGAGGCTACGAGCAGTACTTC. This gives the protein CASSPTRGGYEQYF.

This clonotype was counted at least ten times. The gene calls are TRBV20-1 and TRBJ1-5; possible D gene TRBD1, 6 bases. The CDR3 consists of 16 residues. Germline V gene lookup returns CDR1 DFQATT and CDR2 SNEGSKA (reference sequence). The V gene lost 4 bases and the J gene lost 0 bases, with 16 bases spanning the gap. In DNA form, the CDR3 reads TGCAGTGCTAAAGTCGGGGGCGGCAATAGCAATCAGCCCCAGCATTTT. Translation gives CSAKVGGGNSNQPQHF.

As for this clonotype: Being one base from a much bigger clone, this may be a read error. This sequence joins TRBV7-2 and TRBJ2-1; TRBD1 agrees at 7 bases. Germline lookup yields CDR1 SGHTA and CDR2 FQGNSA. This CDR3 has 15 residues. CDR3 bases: TGTGCCAGCAGCTTAATGAGGGGGCCCTACAATGAGCAGTCCTTC. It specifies CASSLMRGPYNEQSF. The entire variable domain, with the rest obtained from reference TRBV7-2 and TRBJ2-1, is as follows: GAGVSQSPSNKVTEKGKDVELRCDPISGHTALYWYRQSLGQGLEFLIYFQGNSAPDKSGLPSDRFSAERTGGSVSTLTIQRTQQEDSAVYLCASSLMRGPYNEQSFGPGTRLTVL.

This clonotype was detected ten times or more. The CDR3 coding sequence is TGTGCCACCCGCTCCGGGACAGTTAGTAGTCAGCCCCAGCATTTT. Amino acids: CATRSGTVSSQPQHF. The chain couples TRBV6-1 to TRBJ1-5, with TRBD1 matching over 7 bases. CDR3 length: 15 residues. The V segment lost 10 bases and the J segment 6 bases; nucleotides outside the gene matches: 15. The germline V gene has CDR1 MNHNS and CDR2 SASEGT.

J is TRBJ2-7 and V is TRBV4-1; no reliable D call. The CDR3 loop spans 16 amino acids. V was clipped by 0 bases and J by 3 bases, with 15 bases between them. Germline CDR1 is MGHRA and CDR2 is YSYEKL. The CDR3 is CASSQDPGVEYYEQYF. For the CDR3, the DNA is TGCGCCAGCAGCCAAGACCCAGGAGTAGAGTACTACGAGCAGTACTTC.

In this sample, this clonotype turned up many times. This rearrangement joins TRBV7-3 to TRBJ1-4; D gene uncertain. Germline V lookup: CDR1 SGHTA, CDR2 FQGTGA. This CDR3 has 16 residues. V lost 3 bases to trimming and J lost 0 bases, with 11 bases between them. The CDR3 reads CASSFYWAATNEKLFF. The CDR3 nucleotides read TGTGCCAGCAGCTTCTATTGGGCAGCAACTAATGAAAAACTGTTTTTT.

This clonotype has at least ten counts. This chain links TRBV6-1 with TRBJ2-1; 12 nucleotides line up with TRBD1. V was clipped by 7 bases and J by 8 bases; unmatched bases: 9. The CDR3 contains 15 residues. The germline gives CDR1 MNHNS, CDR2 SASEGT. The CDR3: CASNPGTGGLHEQFF. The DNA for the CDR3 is TGTGCCAGCAACCCAGGGACAGGGGGCCTTCATGAGCAGTTCTTC.

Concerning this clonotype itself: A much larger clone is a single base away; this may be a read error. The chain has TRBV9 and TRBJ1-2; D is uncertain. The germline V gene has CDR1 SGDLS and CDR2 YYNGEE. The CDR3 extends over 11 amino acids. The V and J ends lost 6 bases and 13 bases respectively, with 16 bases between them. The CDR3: CASNGVGLCTF. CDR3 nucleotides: TGTGCCAGCAACGGAGTTGGCCTCTGCACCTTC.

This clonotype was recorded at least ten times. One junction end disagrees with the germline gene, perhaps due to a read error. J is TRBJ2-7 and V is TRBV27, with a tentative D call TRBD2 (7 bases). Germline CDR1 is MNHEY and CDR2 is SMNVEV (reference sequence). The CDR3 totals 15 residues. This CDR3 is CANSSGRGLINEQYF. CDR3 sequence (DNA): TGTGCCAACAGTAGTGGGCGGGGGCTTATCAACGAGCAGTACTTC.

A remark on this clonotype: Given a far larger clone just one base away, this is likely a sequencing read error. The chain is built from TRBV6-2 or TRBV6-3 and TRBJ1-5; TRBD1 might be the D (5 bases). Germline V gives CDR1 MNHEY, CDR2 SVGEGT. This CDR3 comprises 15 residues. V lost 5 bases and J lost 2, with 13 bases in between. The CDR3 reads CASSRRGGGNQPQHF. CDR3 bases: TGTGCCAGCAGTCGACGGGGCGGAGGCAATCAGCCCCAGCATTTT.

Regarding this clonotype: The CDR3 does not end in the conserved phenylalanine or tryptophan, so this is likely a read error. Here the CDR3 reads CASSPIGSGRDEQYL. The CDR3 DNA follows: TGTGCCAGTAGTCCGATAGGGTCGGGGCGGGACGAGCAGTACCTC. This chain connects TRBV19 to TRBJ2-7; D assignment may be TRBD1 or TRBD2 (5 bases each). CDR3 length: 15 residues. V was pared by 5 bases and J by 5 bases, with 19 bases between. Looked up from germline, CDR1 is LNHDA and CDR2 is SQIVND (reference sequence).

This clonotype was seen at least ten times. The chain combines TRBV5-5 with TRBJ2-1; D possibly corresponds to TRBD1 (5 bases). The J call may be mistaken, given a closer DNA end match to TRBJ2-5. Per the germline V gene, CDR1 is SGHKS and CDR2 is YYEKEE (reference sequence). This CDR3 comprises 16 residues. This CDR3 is CASSLGVGVSGETQYF. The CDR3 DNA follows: TGTGCCAGCAGCTTGGGCGTAGGGGTCTCCGGGGAGACCCAGTACTTC.